Each of the 27 T cell receptor beta chains below was sequenced from the same sample in a study of T cell changes during pregnancy in multiple sclerosis. The data were produced by immunoSEQ multiplex PCR, yet TCRdb's version contains in-frame clones alone and is incomplete. The repertoire includes about 59,000 clones, over 90% of them detected once, and roughly 2.7% sits in the top ten. The sequencing used CD8+ T cells from peripheral blood mononuclear cells, collected in the third trimester of pregnancy. These receptors were taken from a female donor with multiple sclerosis, enrolled in a pregnancy study.

Only a few counts were recorded for this clone. The chain joins TRBV2 to TRBJ2-2; D remains ambiguous. Per germline, CDR1 SNHLY and CDR2 FYNNEI. CDR3 size: 12 residues. Trimming took off 10 bases at V and 5 bases at J, with 11 bases between the two ends. As DNA, the CDR3 is TGTGCCACTCCGTCCGGGACCGGGGAGCTGTTTTTT. Protein sequence: CATPSGTGELFF.

This chain links TRBV4-1 with TRBJ2-3, with 8 bases that match TRBD1. Germline lookup yields CDR1 MGHRA and CDR2 YSYEKL. This CDR3 spans 19 amino acids. V trimming: 0 bases; J trimming: 3 bases; junction bases outside the gene matches: 14. CDR3 residues: CASSQDLVIDRGRTDTQYF. CDR3 nucleotide sequence: TGCGCCAGCAGCCAAGATTTAGTTATAGACAGGGGAAGAACAGATACGCAGTATTTT.

This rearrangement joins TRBV27 to TRBJ1-5; tentatively, D is TRBD1 (6 bases). Looked up from germline, CDR1 is MNHEY and CDR2 is SMNVEV (reference sequence). This CDR3 has 13 amino acids. V shed 6 bases and J shed 7 bases, with 13 bases lying between them. CDR3 sequence reads: CASSYTGPQPQHF. The CDR3 DNA sequence: TGTGCCAGCAGCTATACAGGGCCCCAGCCCCAGCATTTT.

The J gene is TRBJ2-3, the V gene TRBV2; TRBD2 matches 7 bases. The CDR3 is 17 amino acids. The ends lost 10 bases at V and 0 bases at J; junction bases unmatched: 16. Germline V gives CDR1 SNHLY, CDR2 FYNNEI. The CDR3 region is CATYVAGDRISTDTQYF. The CDR3 DNA reads as TGTGCCACATACGTAGCGGGTGATAGAATTAGCACAGATACGCAGTATTTT.

A single count supports this clone. The J gene is TRBJ1-4, the V gene TRBV5-1; perhaps TRBD1 as D (6 bases). The V end lost 4 bases, the J end lost 2 bases, and 9 bases lay between the germline ends. Per germline, CDR1 SGHRS and CDR2 YFSETQ. The CDR3 extends over 14 amino acids. CDR3: CASSMDSTNEKLFF. For the CDR3, the DNA is TGCGCCAGCAGCATGGACAGTACTAATGAAAAACTGTTTTTT. Variable domain in full (rest from reference TRBV5-1 and TRBJ1-4): KAGVTQTPRYLIKTRGQQVTLSCSPISGHRSVSWYQQTPGQGLQFLFEYFSETQRNKGNFPGRFSGRQFSNSRSEMNVSTLELGDSALYLCASSMDSTNEKLFFGSGTQLSVL.

The chain carries TRBV19 and TRBJ2-5; 7 bases fit TRBD2. CDR1 is LNHDA, CDR2 SQIVND, per germline (reference sequence). Trimming took 3 bases from V and 4 from J; bases not matched to a gene: 2. The CDR3 is 13 residues long. CDR3 coding DNA: TGTGCCAGTAGTATTGGGACTATAGAGACCCAGTACTTC. This codes for CASSIGTIETQYF.

The chain carries TRBV27 and TRBJ1-1, with 8 bases matching TRBD1. V was clipped by 5 bases and J by 3 bases; unmatched bases: 8. Germline-derived CDR1 and CDR2 are MNHEY and SMNVEV (reference sequence). This CDR3 is built from 15 residues. Here the CDR3 reads CASSPGQGWDTEAFF. CDR3 in DNA: TGTGCCAGCAGTCCCGGACAGGGCTGGGACACTGAAGCTTTCTTT.

The chain couples TRBV27 to TRBJ1-5; TRBD1 might be the D (5 bases). Trimming pared 8 bases from V and 0 bases from J, leaving 14 bases between. This CDR3 contains 15 residues. In germline, CDR1 is MNHEY, CDR2 SMNVEV (reference sequence). CDR3 amino acids: CASRDSSYSNQPQHF. For the CDR3, the DNA is TGTGCCAGCCGGGACTCAAGCTATAGCAATCAGCCCCAGCATTTT.

The chain's CDR3 is CASSQDLKYSLRRTGELFF. Written as DNA, the CDR3 is TGTGCCAGCAGCCAAGATTTGAAATACTCGCTGAGGCGCACCGGGGAGCTGTTTTTT. The chain has TRBV4-2 and TRBJ2-2; no reliable D call. Trimming shortened V by 0 bases and J by 4 bases, and 21 bases separated the two germline ends. In germline, CDR1 is LGHNA, CDR2 YNFKEQ. The CDR3 totals 19 residues.

The chain recombines TRBV10-2 with TRBJ2-7; 10 bases match TRBD2. Germline V CDR1 and CDR2: WSHSY, SAAADI. This CDR3 contains 13 residues. The CDR3 DNA follows: TGCGCCAGCAGTGGGGGTAGCGGGGGGCCCCTCGACGTC. Amino acid sequence: CASSGGSGGPLDV.

This chain connects TRBV19 to TRBJ1-5, with 10 positions matching TRBD1. V shed 10 bases and J 6 bases; nucleotides not matched to a gene: 6. Germline V lookup: CDR1 LNHDA, CDR2 SQIVND (reference sequence). This CDR3 has 13 amino acids. CDR3: CATGQGDGQPQHF. The CDR3 DNA reads TGTGCCACCGGACAGGGGGATGGTCAGCCCCAGCATTTT.

The gene calls are TRBV6-1 and TRBJ2-3, with D possibly being TRBD1 (6 bases). Germline V gene lookup returns CDR1 MNHNS and CDR2 SASEGT. CDR3 length equals 15 residues. Trimming took 2 bases from V and 6 from J, leaving 15 bases between them. CDR3 nucleotide sequence: TGTGCCAGCAGTGAAAGCCGGGGAACAGGGGATACGCAGTATTTT. Translation gives CASSESRGTGDTQYF.

J is TRBJ1-1 and V is TRBV13, with 7 positions matching TRBD1. Germline CDR1 PRHDT, CDR2 FYEKMQ (reference sequence). V gave up 4 bases and J gave up 5 bases; unmatched junction bases: 7. This CDR3 is built from 14 residues. CDR3 in DNA: TGTGCCAGCAGCTCCCGGGACAGAGGGACTGAAGCTTTCTTT. It specifies CASSSRDRGTEAFF.

The rearrangement uses TRBV2 and TRBJ1-1; weak D call: TRBD1 (5 bases). This CDR3 is 12 amino acids long. The germline CDR1 and CDR2 sequences are SNHLY and FYNNEI. With 9 bases removed from V and 0 bases from J, the gap between germline ends came to 8 bases. In DNA, the CDR3 is TGTGCCAGGGACAACATGAACACTGAAGCTTTCTTT. Translated: CARDNMNTEAFF.

V usage is TRBV28 and J usage is TRBJ1-2, with TRBD1 identical over 7 bases. Germline V gene lookup returns CDR1 MDHEN and CDR2 SYDVKM. The trim removed 5 bases at V and 0 bases at J, leaving 12 bases unmatched. The CDR3 is 17 amino acids. CDR3 in DNA: TGTGCCAGCAGTCGCCGAGACAGGGTAACAACTAACTATGGCTACACCTTC. Amino acid sequence: CASSRRDRVTTNYGYTF.

The rearrangement links TRBV10-2 to TRBJ2-7; no firm D call. V lost 4 bases, J lost 2 bases, and 6 bases lay in between. This CDR3 is built from 12 residues. Germline CDR1 and CDR2: WSHSY and SAAADI. The CDR3, as DNA: TGCGCCAGCAGTGTGCGTACCTACGAGCAGTACTTC. Translated: CASSVRTYEQYF.

The chain links TRBV18 to TRBJ1-2; maybe TRBD1 (5 bases). Per the germline V gene, CDR1 is KGHSH and CDR2 is LQKENI. Trimming shortened V by 3 bases and J by 4 bases, and 21 bases separated the two germline ends. The length of the CDR3 is 17 residues. The CDR3 protein is CASSPNPSTDRVYGYTF. For the CDR3, the DNA is TGTGCCAGCTCACCTAACCCCAGTACCGACAGAGTCTATGGCTACACCTTC. Full variable domain (remainder filled in from reference TRBV18 and TRBJ1-2): NAGVMQNPRHLVRRRGQEARLRCSPMKGHSHVYWYRQLPEEGLKFMVYLQKENIIDESGMPKERFSAEFPKEGPSILRIQQVVRGDSAAYFCASSPNPSTDRVYGYTFGSGTRLTVV.

The chain couples TRBV28 to TRBJ2-1; TRBD2 matches at 10 bases. Germline CDR1 is MDHEN and CDR2 is SYDVKM. The CDR3 contains 15 residues. With 3 bases clipped from V and 9 bases from J, the junction kept 8 bases outside the gene matches. CDR3 loop: CASSFPGTSDGEQFF. The CDR3 nucleotides are TGTGCCAGCAGTTTCCCCGGGACTAGCGATGGTGAGCAGTTCTTC.

The chain joins TRBV9 to TRBJ2-2, with TRBD2 matching 8 bases. The length of the CDR3 is 18 residues. J was trimmed by 1 base and V by 6 bases; bases with no gene match: 14. Germline V gives CDR1 SGDLS, CDR2 YYNGEE. CDR3 sequence reads: CASTPHGRVPMNTGELFF. The DNA of the CDR3 is TGTGCCAGCACCCCGCACGGGAGGGTCCCTATGAACACCGGGGAGCTGTTTTTT. Full variable domain (rest looked up from reference TRBV9 and TRBJ2-2): DSGVTQTPKHLITATGQRVTLRCSPRSGDLSVYWYQQSLDQGLQFLIQYYNGEERAKGNILERFSAQQFPDLHSELNLSSLELGDSALYFCASTPHGRVPMNTGELFFGEGSRLTVL.

The chain carries TRBV30 and TRBJ1-4, with no clear D. The V gene's germline CDR1 is GTSNPN and CDR2 SVGIG (reference sequence). V lost 4 bases, J lost 0 bases, and 6 bases lay in between. This CDR3 region has 13 residues. The CDR3 loop is CAWNSATNEKLFF. For the CDR3, the DNA is TGTGCCTGGAACAGTGCAACTAATGAAAAACTGTTTTTT.

A remark on this clone: Other DNA sequences in the sample encode the same CDR3. The V gene is TRBV27, the J gene TRBJ2-7, with TRBD1 matching over 7 bases. Germline assignment: CDR1 MNHEY and CDR2 SMNVEV (reference sequence). J lost 4 bases, V lost 5 bases, and 5 bases had no gene match. The CDR3 contains 13 residues. CDR3 in DNA: TGTGCCAGCAGTCACAGGGGCCCTTACGAGCAGTACTTC. Translating gives CASSHRGPYEQYF.

This chain joins TRBV28 and TRBJ1-1; possible D gene TRBD1, 6 bases. Trimming took off 5 bases at V and 2 bases at J, with 18 bases between the two ends. The CDR3 is 16 amino acids. Germline V gene data show CDR1 as MDHEN and CDR2 as SYDVKM. The DNA of the CDR3 is TGTGCCAGCAGTCCTTTAGGGGGACTACTAAACACTGAAGCTTTCTTT. Translating it yields CASSPLGGLLNTEAFF.

The chain joins TRBV27 to TRBJ2-7; D not certain. With 3 bases removed from V and 3 bases from J, the gap between germline ends came to 9 bases. CDR1 MNHEY and CDR2 SMNVEV come from the germline V gene (reference sequence). This CDR3 has 13 amino acids. Here the CDR3 DNA reads TGTGCCAGCAGTTTCCACCGTAGCTACGAGCAGTACTTC. Protein product: CASSFHRSYEQYF.

The chain employs TRBV11-3 and TRBJ2-5; D perhaps matches TRBD2 (5 bases). The germline gives CDR1 SGHNT, CDR2 YENEEA. V shed 6 bases and J shed 2 bases, with 13 bases lying between them. CDR3 size: 14 residues. This CDR3 is CASRPRLLQETQYF. Written as DNA, the CDR3 is TGTGCCAGCAGACCAAGACTACTACAAGAGACCCAGTACTTC. The full variable domain, its missing parts supplied by reference TRBV11-3 and TRBJ2-5, is EAGVVQSPRYKIIEKKQPVAFWCNPISGHNTLYWYLQNLGQGPELLIRYENEEAVDDSQLPKDRFSAERLKGVDSTLKIQPAELGDSAVYLCASRPRLLQETQYFGPGTRLLVL.

The chain joins TRBV4-1 to TRBJ2-7; TRBD2 might be the D (7 bases). Germline values: CDR1 MGHRA, CDR2 YSYEKL. The V and J ends lost 0 bases and 7 bases respectively, with 13 bases between them. The length of the CDR3 is 14 residues. DNA of the CDR3: TGCGCCAGCAGCCAAGAAGGGGGGGGAGGAGAGCAGTACTTC. It codes for CASSQEGGGGEQYF.

The chain carries TRBV5-4 and TRBJ2-3, with 7 bases that match TRBD1. J lost 3 bases, V lost 6 bases, and 10 bases had no gene match. This CDR3 has 15 residues. Germline CDR1 SGHNT, CDR2 YYREEE (reference sequence). CDR3 sequence: CASIQGPGGTDTQYF. The CDR3 DNA is TGTGCCAGCATCCAGGGACCAGGGGGAACAGATACGCAGTATTTT.

The rearrangement uses TRBV2 and TRBJ2-7; perhaps TRBD1 as D (5 bases). Trimming took off 6 bases at V and 0 bases at J, with 15 bases between the two ends. CDR3 length equals 15 residues. The germline V gene encodes CDR1 SNHLY and CDR2 FYNNEI. The CDR3 reads CASSEPAGYSYEQYF. Written as DNA, the CDR3 is TGTGCCAGCAGCGAGCCCGCAGGGTACTCCTACGAGCAGTACTTC.